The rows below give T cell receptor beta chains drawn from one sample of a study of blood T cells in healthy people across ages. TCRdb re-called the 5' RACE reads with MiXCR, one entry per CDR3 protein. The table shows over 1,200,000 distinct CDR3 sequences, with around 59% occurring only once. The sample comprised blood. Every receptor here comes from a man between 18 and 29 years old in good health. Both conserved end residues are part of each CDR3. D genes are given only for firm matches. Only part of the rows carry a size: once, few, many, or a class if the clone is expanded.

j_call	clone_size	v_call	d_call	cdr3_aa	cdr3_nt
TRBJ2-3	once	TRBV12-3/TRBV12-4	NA	CASKTSSPPSDTQYF	TGTGCCAGCAAAACTAGTTCGCCCCCTTCAGATACGCAGTATTTT
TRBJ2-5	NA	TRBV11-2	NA	CASSPNLGHQETQYF	TGTGCCAGCAGCCCAAACTTAGGACACCAAGAGACCCAGTACTTC
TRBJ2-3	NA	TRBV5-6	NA	CASSSRQLTDTQYF	TGTGCCAGCAGCTCTCGACAGCTAACAGATACGCAGTATTTT
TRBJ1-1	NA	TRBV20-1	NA	CSARETNTEAFF	TGCAGTGCTAGAGAAACGAACACTGAAGCTTTCTTT
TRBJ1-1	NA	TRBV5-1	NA	CASETPESTEAFF	TGCGCCAGCGAGACCCCTGAGAGCACTGAAGCTTTCTTT
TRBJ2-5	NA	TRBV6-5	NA	CASSYGQGGQGTQYF	TGTGCCAGCAGTTACGGACAGGGAGGGCAAGGGACCCAGTACTTC
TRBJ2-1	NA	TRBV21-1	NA	CASSKRACSYNEQFF	TGTGCCAGCAGCAAAAGAGCCTGCTCCTACAATGAGCAGTTCTTC
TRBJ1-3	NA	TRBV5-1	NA	CASSSGWSGNTIYF	TGCGCCAGCAGCTCCGGGTGGTCTGGAAACACCATATATTTT
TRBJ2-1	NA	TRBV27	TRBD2	CASKGLADYNEQFF	TGTGCCAGCAAGGGACTAGCAGACTACAATGAGCAGTTCTTC
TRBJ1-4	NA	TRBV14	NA	CASSQFATNEKLFF	TGTGCCAGCAGCCAGTTCGCAACTAATGAAAAACTGTTTTTT
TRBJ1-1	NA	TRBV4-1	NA	CASSQDRGGVMNTEAFF	TGCGCCAGCAGCCAAGACAGGGGAGGGGTCATGAACACTGAAGCTTTCTTT
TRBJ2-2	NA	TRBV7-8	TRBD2	CASSFGGGGVTGELFF	TGTGCCAGCAGCTTTGGAGGCGGGGGTGTAACCGGGGAGCTGTTTTTT
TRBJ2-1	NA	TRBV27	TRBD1	CASRQQGSINEQFF	TGTGCCAGCAGACAACAGGGGAGTATTAATGAGCAGTTCTTC
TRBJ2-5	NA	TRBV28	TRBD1	CASSFYLGQNQETQYF	TGTGCCAGCAGTTTCTATTTGGGACAGAACCAAGAGACCCAGTACTTC
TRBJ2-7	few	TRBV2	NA	CASRLAAYEQYF	TGTGCCAGCAGGTTAGCGGCCTACGAGCAGTACTTC
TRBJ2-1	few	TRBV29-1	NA	CSVDPGGNEQFF	TGCAGCGTTGATCCTGGGGGGAATGAGCAGTTCTTC
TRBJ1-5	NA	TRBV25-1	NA	CASREAGNNQPQHF	TGTGCCAGCAGGGAGGCAGGGAACAATCAGCCCCAGCATTTT
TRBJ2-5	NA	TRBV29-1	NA	CSVDPLSGEQYF	TGCAGCGTTGATCCGCTCTCTGGGGAGCAGTACTTC
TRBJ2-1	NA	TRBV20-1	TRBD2	CSARDLLAGDNEQFF	TGCAGTGCTAGAGATTTGCTAGCGGGAGATAATGAGCAGTTCTTC
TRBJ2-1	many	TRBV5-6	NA	CASSFDRGANEQFF	TGTGCCAGCAGCTTTGATCGGGGAGCCAATGAGCAGTTCTTC
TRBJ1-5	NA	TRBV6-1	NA	CASSEEGGSGNQSQHF	TGTGCCAGCAGTGAAGAGGGGGGGTCGGGCAATCAGTCCCAGCATTTT
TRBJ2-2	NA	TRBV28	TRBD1	CASSKPGQGDTGELFF	TGTGCCAGCAGCAAACCGGGACAGGGGGACACCGGGGAGCTGTTTTTT
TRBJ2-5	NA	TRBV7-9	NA	CASSTPQLVVQYF	TGTGCCAGCAGTACACCTCAGCTTGTCGTGCAGTACTTC
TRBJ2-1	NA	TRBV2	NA	CASSSIRDPNEQFF	TGTGCCAGCAGTTCGATTAGGGACCCAAATGAGCAGTTCTTC
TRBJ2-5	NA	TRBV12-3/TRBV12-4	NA	CASSALGAGEQYF	TGTGCCAGCAGTGCACTGGGGGCAGGGGAGCAGTACTTC
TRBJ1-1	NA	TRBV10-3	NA	CAISDPGGILDTEAFF	TGTGCCATCAGTGACCCCGGGGGGATCCTAGACACTGAAGCTTTCTTT
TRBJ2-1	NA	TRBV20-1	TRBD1	CSAPPRDRGPYNEQFF	TGCAGTGCGCCACCCCGGGACAGGGGGCCTTACAATGAGCAGTTCTTC
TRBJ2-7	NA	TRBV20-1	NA	CSAPFTWGTEQYF	TGCAGTGCCCCCTTCACCTGGGGCACCGAGCAGTACTTC
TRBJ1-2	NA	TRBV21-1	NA	CASSKDSQHRGYTF	TGTGCCAGCAGCAAAGACTCCCAGCATCGGGGCTACACCTTC
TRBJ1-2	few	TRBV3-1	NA	CASSQALQVNYGYTF	TGTGCCAGCAGCCAAGCCCTCCAGGTTAACTATGGCTACACCTTC
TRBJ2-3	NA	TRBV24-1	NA	CAASSPFDGGFTDTQYF	TGTGCCGCCAGCTCCCCCTTCGACGGGGGCTTCACAGATACGCAGTATTTT
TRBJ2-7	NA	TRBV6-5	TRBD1	CAGSLTGVVYEQYF	TGTGCCGGCAGTTTGACAGGGGTGGTGTACGAGCAGTACTTC
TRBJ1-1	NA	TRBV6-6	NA	CASSYGNRENTEAFF	TGTGCCAGCAGTTACGGGAACAGGGAGAACACTGAAGCTTTCTTT
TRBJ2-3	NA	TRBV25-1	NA	CASSRSAGTTDTQYF	TGTGCCAGCAGCCGCTCCGCGGGGACCACAGATACGCAGTATTTT
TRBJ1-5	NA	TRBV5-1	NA	CASSLAGEDQPQHF	TGCGCCAGCAGCTTGGCCGGGGAGGATCAGCCCCAGCATTTT
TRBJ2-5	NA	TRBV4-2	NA	CASSQDFTVDEQYF	TGTGCCAGCAGCCAAGATTTTACAGTCGATGAGCAGTACTTC
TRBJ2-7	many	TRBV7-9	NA	CASSLGPEQYF	TGTGCCAGCAGCTTAGGTCCCGAGCAGTACTTC
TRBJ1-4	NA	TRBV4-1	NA	CASSQPGTGEKLFF	TGCGCCAGCAGCCAACCGGGGACGGGTGAAAAACTGTTTTTT
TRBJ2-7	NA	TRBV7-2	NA	CASSLESQAGNKYF	TGTGCCAGCAGCTTAGAAAGCCAGGCTGGGAATAAGTACTTC
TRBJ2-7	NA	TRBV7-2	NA	CASSLEAGNRQYF	TGTGCCAGCAGCTTAGAAGCAGGAAACCGGCAGTACTTC
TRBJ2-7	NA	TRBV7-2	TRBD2	CASSLEGLATYEQYF	TGTGCCAGCAGCTTAGAAGGACTAGCGACCTACGAGCAGTACTTC
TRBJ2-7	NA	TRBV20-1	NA	CSTKDPSSYEQYF	TGCAGCACGAAGGACCCGAGCTCCTACGAGCAGTACTTC
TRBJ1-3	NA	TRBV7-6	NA	CASSLGTTNTIYF	TGTGCCAGCAGCTTAGGGACAACAAACACCATATATTTT
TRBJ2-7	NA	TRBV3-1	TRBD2	CASSQDMASGRYEQYF	TGTGCCAGCAGCCAAGATATGGCTAGCGGGAGATACGAGCAGTACTTC
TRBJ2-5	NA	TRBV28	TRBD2	CASSGLGRQETQYF	TGTGCCAGCAGTGGACTAGGGCGGCAAGAGACCCAGTACTTC
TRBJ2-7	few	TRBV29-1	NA	CSVEGVGPESSYEQYF	TGCAGCGTTGAGGGAGTGGGGCCTGAAAGCTCCTACGAGCAGTACTTC
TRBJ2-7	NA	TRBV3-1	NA	CASSQDGRYNEQYF	TGTGCCAGCAGCCAAGATGGGCGGTACAATGAGCAGTACTTC
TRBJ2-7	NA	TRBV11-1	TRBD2	CASSGSGGLAGREQYF	TGTGCCAGCAGCGGCTCAGGGGGACTAGCGGGCCGAGAGCAGTACTTC
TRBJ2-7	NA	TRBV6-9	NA	CASSFSPGRTYEQYF	TGTGCCAGCAGTTTTTCCCCCGGACGTACCTACGAGCAGTACTTC
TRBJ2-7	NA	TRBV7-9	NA	CAGSPPLAEAYEQYF	TGTGCCGGCAGCCCCCCCCTCGCGGAGGCCTACGAGCAGTACTTC
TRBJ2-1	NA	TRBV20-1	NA	CSASLGPYGREQFF	TGCAGTGCTAGTCTTGGACCCTACGGGCGTGAGCAGTTCTTC
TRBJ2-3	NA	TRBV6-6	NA	CASSYRTGAQIDTQYF	TGTGCCAGCAGTTACCGAACCGGGGCGCAGATTGATACGCAGTATTTT
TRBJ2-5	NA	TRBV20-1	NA	CSASWDSKETQYF	TGCAGTGCTAGTTGGGACTCCAAAGAGACCCAGTACTTC